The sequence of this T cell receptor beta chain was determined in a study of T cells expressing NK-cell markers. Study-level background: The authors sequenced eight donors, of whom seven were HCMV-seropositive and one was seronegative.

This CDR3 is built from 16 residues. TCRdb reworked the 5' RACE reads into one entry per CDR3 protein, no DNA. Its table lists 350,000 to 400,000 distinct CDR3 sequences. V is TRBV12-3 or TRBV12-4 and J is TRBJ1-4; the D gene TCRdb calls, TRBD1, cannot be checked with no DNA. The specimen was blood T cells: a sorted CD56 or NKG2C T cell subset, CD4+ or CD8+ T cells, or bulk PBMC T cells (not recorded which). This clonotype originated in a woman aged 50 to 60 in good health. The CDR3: CASSRTLRATNEKLFF.